The entry that follows covers one T cell receptor beta chain sequence. Germline loops: CDR1 SGHTA, CDR2 FQGTGA. V lost 0 bases, J lost 3 bases, and 6 bases stayed unmatched. CDR3 length: 16 amino acids. This entry is derived from a study of blood T cell repertoires in COVID-19. Study at large: Sources were T cells, B-cell-depleted T cells, or PBMCs; the material itself was cDNA or gDNA.

How the authors handled the data: Estimation of nucleated cell counts was performed using reference gene primer amplification. The method was immunoSEQ multiplex PCR; TCRdb's version includes in-frame clones alone and lacks a portion of them. V and J calls and clone size are those listed in that table; D and trimming were worked out from the DNA. This sample has about 210,000 clones, with 80% to 90% found just once. Source material: peripheral blood. The rearrangement joins TRBV7-3 to TRBJ2-5; 8 nucleotides align to TRBD1. This clonotype was obtained from a man aged 35-49 years with acute or convalescent COVID-19. Here the CDR3 DNA reads TGTGCCAGCAGCTTAACTGGTACAGGGGGTGAAGAGACCCAGTACTTC. Its protein product is CASSLTGTGGEETQYF.